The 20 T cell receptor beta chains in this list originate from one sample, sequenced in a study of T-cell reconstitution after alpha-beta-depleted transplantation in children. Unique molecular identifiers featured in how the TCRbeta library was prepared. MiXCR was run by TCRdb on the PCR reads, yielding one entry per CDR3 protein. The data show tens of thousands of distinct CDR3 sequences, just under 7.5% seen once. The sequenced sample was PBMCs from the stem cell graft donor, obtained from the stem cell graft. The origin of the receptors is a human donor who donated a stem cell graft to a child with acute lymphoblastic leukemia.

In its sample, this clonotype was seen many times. The CDR3 nucleotides read TGCGCCAGCAGCCAAGATAGGGCACTCTCCTACGAGCAGTACTTC. Protein sequence: CASSQDRALSYEQYF. The chain couples TRBV4-3 to TRBJ2-7; D unclear. Germline lookup yields CDR1 LGHNA and CDR2 YSLEER. Trimming removed 0 bases from V and 0 bases from J, with 9 bases in between. This CDR3 has 15 residues.

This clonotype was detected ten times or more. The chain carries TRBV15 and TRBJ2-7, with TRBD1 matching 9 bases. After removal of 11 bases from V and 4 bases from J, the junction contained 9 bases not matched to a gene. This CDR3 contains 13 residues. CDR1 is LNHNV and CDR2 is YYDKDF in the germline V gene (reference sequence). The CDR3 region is CAPMADRGYEQYF. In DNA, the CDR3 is TGTGCCCCGATGGCGGACAGGGGTTACGAGCAGTACTTC.

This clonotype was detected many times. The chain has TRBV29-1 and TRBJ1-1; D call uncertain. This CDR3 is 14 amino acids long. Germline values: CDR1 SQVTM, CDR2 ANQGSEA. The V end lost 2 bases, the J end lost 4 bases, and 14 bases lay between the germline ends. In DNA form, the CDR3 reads TGCAGCGTTGAAACGTCCGGGTTTGGCACTGAAGCTTTCTTT. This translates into CSVETSGFGTEAFF.

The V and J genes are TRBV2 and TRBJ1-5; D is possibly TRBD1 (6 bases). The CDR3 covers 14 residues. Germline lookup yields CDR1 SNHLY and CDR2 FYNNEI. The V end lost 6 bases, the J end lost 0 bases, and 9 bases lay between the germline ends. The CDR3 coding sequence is TGTGCCAGCAGAACAGGGAGTAGCAATCAGCCCCAGCATTTT. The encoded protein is CASRTGSSNQPQHF.

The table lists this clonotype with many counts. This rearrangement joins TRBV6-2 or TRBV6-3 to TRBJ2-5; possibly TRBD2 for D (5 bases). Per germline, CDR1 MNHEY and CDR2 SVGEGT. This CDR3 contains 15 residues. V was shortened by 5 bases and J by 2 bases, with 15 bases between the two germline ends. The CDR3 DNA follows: TGTGCCAGCAGTAAGAACTTACTAGTTCAAGAGACCCAGTACTTC. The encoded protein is CASSKNLLVQETQYF.

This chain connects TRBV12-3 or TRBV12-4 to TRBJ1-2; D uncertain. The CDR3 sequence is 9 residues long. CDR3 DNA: TGTGTCACGGGCTATGGCTACACCTTC. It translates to CVTGYGYTF.

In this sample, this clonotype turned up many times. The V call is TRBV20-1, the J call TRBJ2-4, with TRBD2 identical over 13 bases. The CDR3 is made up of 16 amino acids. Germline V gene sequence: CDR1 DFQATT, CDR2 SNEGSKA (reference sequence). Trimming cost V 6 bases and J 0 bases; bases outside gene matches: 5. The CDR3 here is CSAFRLAGGAKNIQYF. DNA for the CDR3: TGCAGTGCCTTCCGACTAGCGGGAGGAGCCAAAAACATTCAGTACTTC.

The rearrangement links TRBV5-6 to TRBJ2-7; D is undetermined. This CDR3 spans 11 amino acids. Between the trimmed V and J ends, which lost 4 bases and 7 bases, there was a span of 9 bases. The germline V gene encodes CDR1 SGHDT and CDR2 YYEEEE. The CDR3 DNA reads TGTGCCAGCAGCGTTGACATGGAGCAGTACTTC. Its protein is CASSVDMEQYF.

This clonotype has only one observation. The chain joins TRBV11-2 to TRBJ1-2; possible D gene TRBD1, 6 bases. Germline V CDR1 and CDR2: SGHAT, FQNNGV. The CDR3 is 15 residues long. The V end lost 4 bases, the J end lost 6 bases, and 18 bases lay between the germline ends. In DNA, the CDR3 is TGTGCCAGCAGCTCTCGGCGGGGGGGCCAGGATGGCTACACCTTC. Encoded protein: CASSSRRGGQDGYTF.

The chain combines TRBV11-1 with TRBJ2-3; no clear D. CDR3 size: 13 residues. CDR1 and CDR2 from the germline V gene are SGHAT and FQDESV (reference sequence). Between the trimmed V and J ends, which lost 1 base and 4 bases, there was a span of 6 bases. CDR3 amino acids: CASSLDPPDTQYF. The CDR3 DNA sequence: TGTGCCAGCAGCTTAGACCCTCCAGATACGCAGTATTTT.

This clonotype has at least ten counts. CDR3 residues: CASSLAGGREQFF. CDR3 bases: TGCGCCAGCAGCTTGGCGGGGGGGCGTGAGCAGTTCTTC. The chain joins TRBV5-1 to TRBJ2-1; 8 nucleotides match TRBD2. V gave up 0 bases and J gave up 9 bases; unmatched junction bases: 2. Germline-derived CDR1 and CDR2 are SGHRS and YFSETQ. The CDR3 is made up of 13 amino acids. The variable domain in full, completed from reference TRBV5-1 and TRBJ2-1, reads KAGVTQTPRYLIKTRGQQVTLSCSPISGHRSVSWYQQTPGQGLQFLFEYFSETQRNKGNFPGRFSGRQFSNSRSEMNVSTLELGDSALYLCASSLAGGREQFFGPGTRLTVL.

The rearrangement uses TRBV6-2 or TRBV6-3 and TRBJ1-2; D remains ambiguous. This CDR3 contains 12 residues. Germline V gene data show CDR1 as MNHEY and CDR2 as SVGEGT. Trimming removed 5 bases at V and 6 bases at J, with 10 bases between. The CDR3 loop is CASSPRHHGYTF. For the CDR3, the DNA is TGTGCCAGCAGTCCGCGACATCATGGCTACACCTTC.

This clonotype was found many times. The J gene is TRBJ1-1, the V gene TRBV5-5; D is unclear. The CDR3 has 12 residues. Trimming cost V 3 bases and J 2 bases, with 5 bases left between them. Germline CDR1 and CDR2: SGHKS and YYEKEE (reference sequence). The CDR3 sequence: CASSWVNTEAFF. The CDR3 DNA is TGTGCCAGCAGCTGGGTAAACACTGAAGCTTTCTTT.

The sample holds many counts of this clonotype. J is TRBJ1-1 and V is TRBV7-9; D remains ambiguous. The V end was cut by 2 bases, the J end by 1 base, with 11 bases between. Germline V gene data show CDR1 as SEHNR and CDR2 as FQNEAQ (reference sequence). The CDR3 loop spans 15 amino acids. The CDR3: CASSLRNAQNTEAFF. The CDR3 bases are TGTGCCAGCAGCTTAAGGAACGCACAGAACACTGAAGCTTTCTTT.

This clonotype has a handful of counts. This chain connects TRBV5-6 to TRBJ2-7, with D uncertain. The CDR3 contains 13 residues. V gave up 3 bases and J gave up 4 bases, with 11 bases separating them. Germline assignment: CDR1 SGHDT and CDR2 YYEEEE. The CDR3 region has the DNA TGTGCCAGCAGCTCGCTCACTGATTACGAGCAGTACTTC. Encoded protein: CASSSLTDYEQYF.

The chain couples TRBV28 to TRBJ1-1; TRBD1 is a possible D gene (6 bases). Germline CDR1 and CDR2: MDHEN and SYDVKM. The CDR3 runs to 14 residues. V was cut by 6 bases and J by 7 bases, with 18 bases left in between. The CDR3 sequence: CASRGGGFRFEAFF. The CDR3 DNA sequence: TGTGCCAGCAGGGGCGGGGGCTTTAGGTTTGAAGCTTTCTTT. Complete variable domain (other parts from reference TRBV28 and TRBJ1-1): DVKVTQSSRYLVKRTGEKVFLECVQDMDHENMFWYRQDPGLGLRLIYFSYDVKMKEKGDIPEGYSVSREKKERFSLILESASTNQTSMYLCASRGGGFRFEAFFGQGTRLTVV.

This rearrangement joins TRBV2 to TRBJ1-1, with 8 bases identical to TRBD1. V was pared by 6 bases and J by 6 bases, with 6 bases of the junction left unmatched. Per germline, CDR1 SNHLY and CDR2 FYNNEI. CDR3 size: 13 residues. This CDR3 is CASSRDRGAEAFF. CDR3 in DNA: TGTGCCAGCAGCCGCGACAGGGGCGCTGAAGCTTTCTTT.

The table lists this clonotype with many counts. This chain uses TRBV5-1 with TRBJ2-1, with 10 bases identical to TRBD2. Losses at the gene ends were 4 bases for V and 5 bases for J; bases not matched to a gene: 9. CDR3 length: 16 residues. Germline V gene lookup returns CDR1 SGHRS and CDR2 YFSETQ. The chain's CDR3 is CASSRPGLADNNEQFF. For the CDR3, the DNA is TGCGCCAGCAGCCGCCCAGGACTAGCGGATAACAATGAGCAGTTCTTC.

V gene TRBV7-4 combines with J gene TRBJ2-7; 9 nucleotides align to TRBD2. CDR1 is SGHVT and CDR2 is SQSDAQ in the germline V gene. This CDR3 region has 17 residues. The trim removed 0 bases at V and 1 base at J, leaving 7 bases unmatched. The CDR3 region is CASSLALLAGLSYEQYF. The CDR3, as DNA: TGTGCCAGCAGCTTAGCACTACTAGCGGGCCTATCCTACGAGCAGTACTTC.

The CDR3 DNA reads as TGTGCCATGCGCCCCGGGCTGGACCAGGGGTACTCTGGGGCCAACGTCCTGACTTTC. Translated, it gives CAMRPGLDQGYSGANVLTF. This chain connects TRBV4-2 to TRBJ2-6, with TRBD1 as a possible D gene (6 bases). The germline V gene has CDR1 LGHNA and CDR2 YNFKEQ. The CDR3 loop spans 19 amino acids. The germline V and J ends were trimmed by 10 bases and 0 bases, with 25 bases remaining between them.